Following are 4 T cell receptor beta chains from one sample sequenced in a study of regulatory T cells in long-lasting Graves disease (dated by TCRdb to the early 2020s). Reading the label with the study, this specimen's time point is: newly diagnosed GD, antithyroid drugs for less than 3 months. For both TCR sequencing and RNA sequencing, RNA was extracted from PBMCs using TRIzol. Library construction relied on multiplex PCR. This sample was sequenced with an Illumina HiSeq 4000. TCR beta libraries were built with iRepertoire HTBI primers and Arm-PCR amplification of CDR3 regions. TCRdb handled the public reads itself, with Q25 trimming in fastp and clone calling in MiXCR, and kept productive beta chains. Each entry is one CDR3 protein sequence, shown with its most common DNA and genes. This sample is represented by roughly 420,000 distinct CDR3 sequences; 12% to 15% of them were singletons. Roughly 15% of the sample belongs to the ten largest clones.

The same sample was also studied in work on T cells in Graves' hyperthyroidism and ophthalmopathy.

Sequencing was performed on peripheral blood mononuclear cells (PBMCs), taken at new diagnosis, from a patient treated with antithyroid drugs. These receptors came from a woman aged 45-65 years with Graves disease. Donor details come from another sample of the same person, matched by shared clones.

This clonotype was observed a handful of times. The V and J genes are TRBV28 and TRBJ2-5; 8 bases fit TRBD1. Germline V CDR1 and CDR2: MDHEN, SYDVKM. Trimming took 6 bases from V and 2 from J; bases not matched to a gene: 11. CDR3 length equals 16 residues. The CDR3 DNA follows: TGTGCCAGCAGCCTGAGACAGGGGAGGCGGCAAGAGACCCAGTACTTC. It codes for CASSLRQGRRQETQYF.

This clonotype has a handful of counts. The chain combines TRBV6-1 with TRBJ2-3; D is possibly TRBD2 (6 bases). Germline V gene lookup returns CDR1 MNHNS and CDR2 SASEGT. The ends were cut back, 6 bases at V and 10 bases at J, with 17 bases in the middle. The CDR3 runs 13 residues. The CDR3, as DNA: TGTGCCAGCAGCTGGGTGTTATGGGAGGCGCAGTATTTT. This gives the protein CASSWVLWEAQYF.

This clonotype was found many times. The genes are TRBV9 and TRBJ2-3; 10 bases agree with TRBD2. The CDR3 is 16 amino acids. Trimming took 0 bases from V and 2 from J; bases not matched to a gene: 3. Germline CDR1 and CDR2: SGDLS and YYNGEE. CDR3 bases: TGTGCCAGCAGCGTAGGAGCGGGAGGGCCCACAGATACGCAGTATTTT. Protein sequence: CASSVGAGGPTDTQYF.

This clonotype was recorded many times. The rearrangement links TRBV2 to TRBJ2-1; 7 bases align to TRBD2. Germline V gives CDR1 SNHLY, CDR2 FYNNEI. The V segment lost 4 bases and the J segment 0 bases; nucleotides outside the gene matches: 6. The CDR3 has 16 amino acids. CDR3 nucleotides: TGTGCCAGCAGTGCCCTAGCGGTGAGCTCCTACAATGAGCAGTTCTTC. It encodes CASSALAVSSYNEQFF.